These T cell receptor beta chains were read from a single sample in a study of blood T cell repertoires in COVID-19. Sequencing was performed with immunoSEQ multiplex PCR; in TCRdb, only in-frame clones are kept and a portion is missing. The sample shows fewer than 450,000 clones, about 88% of them seen only once. What was sequenced was PBMCs or T cells enriched from blood (not recorded which). The receptor set was obtained from a woman aged 25 to 39 who had recovered from COVID-19. CDR3s include the opening cysteine and the closing phenylalanine or tryptophan. The order of the fields is V gene, clone size, J gene, D gene, CDR3 DNA, CDR3 protein. D genes are given only for firm matches. Rows may omit the clone size; those that give it use once, few, many or a size class.

v_call: TRBV3-1/TRBV3-2
clone_size: NA
j_call: TRBJ1-1
d_call: TRBD1
cdr3_nt: TGTGCCAGCAGTCACAGACAGGGGGCGACTGAAGCTTTCTTT
cdr3_aa: CASSHRQGATEAFF

v_call: TRBV28
clone_size: NA
j_call: TRBJ1-2
d_call: TRBD1
cdr3_nt: TGTGCCAGCAGTGTCCTCCAGGGGGAAAGAAGCGGCTACACCTTC
cdr3_aa: CASSVLQGERSGYTF

v_call: TRBV28
clone_size: NA
j_call: TRBJ1-3
d_call: TRBD1
cdr3_nt: TGTGCCAGCAGTTTAAGGGACAGGACCTCACCGGGCGGAAACACCATATATTTT
cdr3_aa: CASSLRDRTSPGGNTIYF

v_call: TRBV19
clone_size: few
j_call: TRBJ1-1
d_call: TRBD1
cdr3_nt: TGTGCCAGTAGACTGGGACAGGGGGACACTGAAGCTTTCTTT
cdr3_aa: CASRLGQGDTEAFF

v_call: TRBV7-2
clone_size: few
j_call: TRBJ2-3
d_call: NA
cdr3_nt: TGTGCCAGCAGCCTAAGCACAGATACGCAGTATTTT
cdr3_aa: CASSLSTDTQYF

v_call: TRBV2
clone_size: NA
j_call: TRBJ2-7
d_call: NA
cdr3_nt: TGTGCCAGCAGTCGCCAGACTGCCTACGAGCAGTACTTC
cdr3_aa: CASSRQTAYEQYF

v_call: TRBV7-9
clone_size: few
j_call: TRBJ1-2
d_call: NA
cdr3_nt: TGTGCCAGCAGTCCACAGGGTGTGTCTAACTATGGCTACACCTTC
cdr3_aa: CASSPQGVSNYGYTF

v_call: TRBV24-1
clone_size: NA
j_call: TRBJ1-5
d_call: NA
cdr3_nt: TGTGCCACCAGTGATCAGGGGACCGACTCCCTCAATCAGCCCCAGCATTTT
cdr3_aa: CATSDQGTDSLNQPQHF

v_call: TRBV2
clone_size: once
j_call: TRBJ2-5
d_call: NA
cdr3_nt: TGTGCCAGCAGCGGGGGAACGTACCAAGAGACCCAGTACTTC
cdr3_aa: CASSGGTYQETQYF

v_call: TRBV15
clone_size: once
j_call: TRBJ1-2
d_call: NA
cdr3_nt: TGTGCCACCAGCAGAGATAGTATGGTCTATGGCTACACCTTC
cdr3_aa: CATSRDSMVYGYTF

v_call: TRBV5-1
clone_size: NA
j_call: TRBJ2-2
d_call: NA
cdr3_nt: TGCGCCAGCAGCTTGGGGGACAGCGGGCAGACCGGGGAGCTGTTTTTT
cdr3_aa: CASSLGDSGQTGELFF

v_call: TRBV19
clone_size: NA
j_call: TRBJ1-2
d_call: NA
cdr3_nt: TGTGCCAGTAGTATTTTAACAGTACGTTATGGCTACACCTTC
cdr3_aa: CASSILTVRYGYTF

v_call: TRBV15
clone_size: NA
j_call: TRBJ2-2
d_call: NA
cdr3_nt: TGTGCCACCAGCAGAGATTGGCAGCGACCCGGGGAGCTGTTTTTT
cdr3_aa: CATSRDWQRPGELFF

v_call: TRBV28
clone_size: NA
j_call: TRBJ1-2
d_call: NA
cdr3_nt: TGTGCCAGCAGTAGAGGCTATGGCTACACCTTC
cdr3_aa: CASSRGYGYTF

v_call: TRBV13
clone_size: NA
j_call: TRBJ1-5
d_call: NA
cdr3_nt: TGTGCCAGCAGCTTATCCCCGAATCAGCCCCAGCATTTT
cdr3_aa: CASSLSPNQPQHF

v_call: TRBV4-3
clone_size: NA
j_call: TRBJ1-4
d_call: TRBD1
cdr3_nt: TGCGCCAGCAGCCAAAGACAGGGAGGTAGTGATGAAAAACTGTTTTTT
cdr3_aa: CASSQRQGGSDEKLFF

v_call: TRBV5-1
clone_size: NA
j_call: TRBJ1-1
d_call: NA
cdr3_nt: TGCGCCAGCAGCTTGACAGGCCCGAACACTGAAGCTTTCTTT
cdr3_aa: CASSLTGPNTEAFF

v_call: TRBV28
clone_size: once
j_call: TRBJ1-1
d_call: TRBD1
cdr3_nt: TGTGCCAGCAGTTTACTTCGTGGACAGGGCAAAGCTTTCTTT
cdr3_aa: CASSLLRGQGKAFF

v_call: TRBV2
clone_size: few
j_call: TRBJ2-2
d_call: TRBD1
cdr3_nt: TGTGCCAGCTCCCGGACAGGAACCGGGGAGCTGTTTTTT
cdr3_aa: CASSRTGTGELFF

v_call: TRBV25-1
clone_size: NA
j_call: TRBJ1-2
d_call: TRBD1
cdr3_nt: TGTGCCAGCAGTGAAACAGGGGGCAAAAGTGGCTACACCTTC
cdr3_aa: CASSETGGKSGYTF

v_call: TRBV9
clone_size: NA
j_call: TRBJ2-3
d_call: NA
cdr3_nt: TGTGCCAGCAGCGTAGGAGATATCACAGATACGCAGTATTTT
cdr3_aa: CASSVGDITDTQYF

v_call: TRBV4-1
clone_size: NA
j_call: TRBJ2-3
d_call: NA
cdr3_nt: TGCGCCAGCAGCCAAGTGGGTCGGAGGTCGAATACGCAGTATTTT
cdr3_aa: CASSQVGRRSNTQYF

v_call: TRBV29-1
clone_size: NA
j_call: TRBJ1-1
d_call: TRBD1
cdr3_nt: TGCAGCGTCGAAACGGGACAGGGTGTTTCTGAAGCTTTCTTT
cdr3_aa: CSVETGQGVSEAFF

v_call: TRBV19
clone_size: NA
j_call: TRBJ1-1
d_call: NA
cdr3_nt: TGTGCCAGTAGTCCGGGGAGGATCGCTTTCTTT
cdr3_aa: CASSPGRIAFF

v_call: TRBV6-2/TRBV6-3
clone_size: once
j_call: TRBJ2-7
d_call: NA
cdr3_nt: TGTGCCAGCAGCCGGGACAGCGGGGGCTCCTACGAGCAGTACTTC
cdr3_aa: CASSRDSGGSYEQYF

v_call: TRBV19
clone_size: NA
j_call: TRBJ1-5
d_call: NA
cdr3_nt: TGTGCCAGTAGTATTGGGCAGATTAGCAATCAGCCCCAGCATTTT
cdr3_aa: CASSIGQISNQPQHF

v_call: TRBV10-3
clone_size: NA
j_call: TRBJ1-2
d_call: TRBD1
cdr3_nt: TGTGCCATCAGTGAAACAGGGGACGACTATGGCTACACCTTC
cdr3_aa: CAISETGDDYGYTF

v_call: TRBV7-2
clone_size: NA
j_call: TRBJ2-5
d_call: TRBD1
cdr3_nt: TGTGCCAGCAGCCCCCCCCGCACAGGGGGTACGGAGACCCAGTACTTC
cdr3_aa: CASSPPRTGGTETQYF

v_call: TRBV28
clone_size: NA
j_call: TRBJ1-1
d_call: NA
cdr3_nt: TGTGCCAGCAGTTTAGGGCCTAACACTGAAGCTTTCTTT
cdr3_aa: CASSLGPNTEAFF

v_call: TRBV2
clone_size: NA
j_call: TRBJ1-6
d_call: NA
cdr3_nt: TGTGCCAGCAGTGAACGCCAGTCCCTCCACTTT
cdr3_aa: CASSERQSLHF

v_call: TRBV11-2
clone_size: NA
j_call: TRBJ2-3
d_call: TRBD1
cdr3_nt: TGTGCCAGCAGCCCCCAGGGGGACCGCACAGATACGCAGTATTTT
cdr3_aa: CASSPQGDRTDTQYF

v_call: TRBV5-4
clone_size: NA
j_call: TRBJ1-2
d_call: NA
cdr3_nt: TGTGCCAGCAGCTTGGTGGACAACTCTCTCTATGGCTACACCTTC
cdr3_aa: CASSLVDNSLYGYTF

v_call: TRBV3-1/TRBV3-2
clone_size: once
j_call: TRBJ1-2
d_call: NA
cdr3_nt: TGTGCCAGCAGTCGAACCCCCAGTCGGGGGAGTAACTATGGCTACACCTTC
cdr3_aa: CASSRTPSRGSNYGYTF

v_call: TRBV7-2
clone_size: NA
j_call: TRBJ1-1
d_call: NA
cdr3_nt: TGTGCCAGCAGCTTAGCGAGGAACCTGAACACTGAAGCTTTCTTT
cdr3_aa: CASSLARNLNTEAFF

v_call: TRBV4-3
clone_size: once
j_call: TRBJ2-7
d_call: TRBD2
cdr3_nt: TGCGCCAGCAGCCAAGAAGCACGGGGGGGCTACGAGCAGTACTTC
cdr3_aa: CASSQEARGGYEQYF